The subject of this entry is one TCR beta chain. These data originate in a study of blood T cell repertoires in COVID-19. The CDR3 sequence is 13 residues long. The V end was cut by 6 bases, the J end by 5 bases, with 13 bases between. Germline lookup yields CDR1 KGHSH and CDR2 LQKENI. TCRdb's table, derived via immunoSEQ multiplex PCR, lists solely in-frame clones and lacks some. The data contain over 150,000 clones, 70% to 85% of them singletons. J is TRBJ2-5 and V is TRBV18; no firm D call. Sequences were obtained from peripheral blood. This TCR was sampled from a man between 60 and 70 years old with COVID-19, enrolled during active disease. The CDR3 bases are TGTGCCAGCTCGTGGCAGGAATCTGAGACCCAGTACTTC. Protein: CASSWQESETQYF. Full variable domain (rest looked up from reference TRBV18 and TRBJ2-5): NAGVMQNPRHLVRRRGQEARLRCSPMKGHSHVYWYRQLPEEGLKFMVYLQKENIIDESGMPKERFSAEFPKEGPSILRIQQVVRGDSAAYFCASSWQESETQYFGPGTRLLVL.